Included here is one T cell receptor (beta chain) sequence, with context. Authors' methods: Counts of nucleated cells, estimated from reference gene primer amplification, were obtained. Sequencing was performed with immunoSEQ multiplex PCR; in TCRdb, only in-frame clones are kept and a portion is missing. The DNA was the basis for D and trimming; V, J and clone size are from that table. The table records about 170,000 clones, roughly 83% of them present only once. This specimen belongs to a study of blood T cell repertoires in COVID-19. Across the study: Sites across the United States, Italy and Spain contributed samples from acute and convalescent COVID-19. In each case, the material was cDNA or gDNA derived from T cells, B-cell-depleted T cells, or PBMCs.

The sample taken for sequencing was peripheral blood. The source of this sequence is a woman older than 75 with active or convalescent COVID-19.

CDR3 region: CASSQEGREAFF. CDR3 in DNA: TGTGCCAGCAGCCAAGAGGGGAGAGAAGCTTTCTTT. The chain employs TRBV3-1 (or the pseudogene TRBV3-2) and TRBJ1-1; no clear D gene. The germline CDR1 and CDR2 sequences are LGHDT and YNNKEL (reference sequence). The length of the CDR3 is 12 residues. The ends were cut back, 0 bases at V and 8 bases at J, with 7 bases in the middle.